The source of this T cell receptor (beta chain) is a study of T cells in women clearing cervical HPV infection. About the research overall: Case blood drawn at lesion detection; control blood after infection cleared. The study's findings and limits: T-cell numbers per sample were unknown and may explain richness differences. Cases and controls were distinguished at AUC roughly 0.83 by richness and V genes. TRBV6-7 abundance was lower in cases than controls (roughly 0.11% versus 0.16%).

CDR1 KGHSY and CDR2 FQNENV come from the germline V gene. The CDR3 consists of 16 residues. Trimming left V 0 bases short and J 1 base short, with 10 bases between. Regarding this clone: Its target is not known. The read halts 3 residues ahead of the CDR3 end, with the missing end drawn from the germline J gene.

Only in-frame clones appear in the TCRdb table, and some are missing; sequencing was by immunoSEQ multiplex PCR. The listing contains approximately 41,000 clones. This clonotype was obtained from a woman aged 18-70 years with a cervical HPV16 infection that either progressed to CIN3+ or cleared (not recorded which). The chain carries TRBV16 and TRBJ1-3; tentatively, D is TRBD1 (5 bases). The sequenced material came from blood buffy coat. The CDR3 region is CASSQSRGSSGNTIYF. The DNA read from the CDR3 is TGTGCCAGCAGCCAATCGCGGGGGTCTTCTGGAAACACC.